A single sample is the source of the 15 T cell receptor beta chains below, sequenced in a study of T cell responses to AZD1222 COVID-19 vaccine. The data were produced by immunoSEQ multiplex PCR, yet TCRdb's version contains in-frame clones alone and is incomplete. The table lists more than 60,000 clones, about 85% of them singletons. Material: peripheral blood, obtained on day 0 of AZD1222 vaccination. These receptors all come from an adult in good health.

CDR3: CASSSHPNTEAFF. Here the CDR3 DNA reads TGTGCCAGTAGTTCCCATCCGAACACTGAAGCTTTCTTT. V and J are TRBV19 and TRBJ1-1; D unresolved. Per germline, CDR1 LNHDA and CDR2 SQIVND (reference sequence). Trimming removed 5 bases from V and 1 base from J, with 8 bases in between. CDR3 length equals 13 residues.

This chain joins TRBV5-1 and TRBJ2-2, with D possibly matching TRBD1 (5 bases). Trimming shortened V by 0 bases and J by 5 bases, and 11 bases separated the two germline ends. CDR1 is SGHRS, CDR2 YFSETQ, per germline. This CDR3 has 15 residues. The DNA for the CDR3 is TGCGCCAGCAGCTTGGCCGGACATAAGACCGGGGAGCTGTTTTTT. Its protein product is CASSLAGHKTGELFF.

This clone occurred a few times. The rearrangement joins TRBV7-3 to TRBJ2-6; D unclear. Trimming stripped 3 bases from V and 0 bases from J, with 12 bases between. CDR1 and CDR2 from the germline V gene are SGHTA and FQGTGA. This CDR3 has 17 residues. The CDR3 coding sequence is TGTGCCAGCAGCTTCGGGCCACCACTCTCTGGGGCCAACGTCCTGACTTTC. Translated, it gives CASSFGPPLSGANVLTF.

V usage is TRBV19 and J usage is TRBJ2-7, with D possibly TRBD2 on 5 matching bases. Per germline, CDR1 LNHDA and CDR2 SQIVND (reference sequence). The ends were cut back, 3 bases at V and 2 bases at J, with 14 bases in the middle. The CDR3 spans 15 residues. The CDR3 loop reads CASSIVGVEPYEQYF. The CDR3 coding sequence is TGTGCCAGTAGTATTGTCGGGGTAGAGCCCTACGAGCAGTACTTC.

The sample holds a few counts of this clone. A read error may account for a junction end that differs from germline. V gene TRBV7-7 combines with J gene TRBJ2-7, with 8 bases matching TRBD1. Per the germline V gene, CDR1 is SSHAT and CDR2 is FNYEAQ (reference sequence). This CDR3 is built from 17 residues. The CDR3 reads CASSWLCRQGASYEQYF. The CDR3 DNA sequence: TGTGCTAGCAGCTGGCTTTGTCGGCAGGGGGCTTCCTACGAGCAGTACTTC. The entire variable domain, with the rest obtained from reference TRBV7-7 and TRBJ2-7, is as follows: GAGVSQSPRYKVTKRGQDVTLRCDPISSHATLYWYQQALGQGPEFLTYFNYEAQPDKSGLPSDRFSAERPEGSISTLTIQRTEQRDSAMYRCASSWLCRQGASYEQYFGPGTRLTVT.

The chain is built from TRBV5-1 and TRBJ1-1, with 8 bases fitting TRBD1. V gave up 4 bases and J gave up 1 base; unmatched junction bases: 6. Germline values: CDR1 SGHRS, CDR2 YFSETQ. The CDR3 length is 15 residues. The CDR3 region is CASSQTDRGNTEAFF. For the CDR3, the DNA is TGCGCCAGCAGCCAGACTGACAGGGGGAACACTGAAGCTTTCTTT. The full variable domain, with the rest looked up from reference TRBV5-1 and TRBJ1-1, is KAGVTQTPRYLIKTRGQQVTLSCSPISGHRSVSWYQQTPGQGLQFLFEYFSETQRNKGNFPGRFSGRQFSNSRSEMNVSTLELGDSALYLCASSQTDRGNTEAFFGQGTRLTVV.

The DNA of the CDR3 is TGTGCCAGTAGTATCACGGGACAGTACAGGGAGCAGTACTTC. It yields the protein CASSITGQYREQYF. The V call is TRBV19, the J call TRBJ2-7; TRBD1 matches 7 bases. The V gene end was trimmed by 3 bases and the J gene end by 7 bases; junction bases not matched to a gene: 9. CDR1 and CDR2 (germline): LNHDA, SQIVND (reference sequence). The CDR3 is 14 amino acids.

The chain links TRBV18 to TRBJ2-3; no firm D call. This CDR3 has 13 amino acids. The germline CDR1 and CDR2 sequences are KGHSH and LQKENI. V was pared by 0 bases and J by 0 bases, with 1 base between. CDR3 sequence: CASSPPSTDTQYF. CDR3 DNA sequence: TGTGCCAGCTCACCACCGAGCACAGATACGCAGTATTTT.

The rearrangement links TRBV9 to TRBJ2-2; D is possibly TRBD1 (5 bases). Between the trimmed V and J ends, which lost 0 bases and 0 bases, there was a span of 9 bases. CDR1 SGDLS and CDR2 YYNGEE come from the germline V gene. CDR3 length equals 16 residues. The CDR3 loop reads CASSVGAGSNTGELFF. The CDR3 nucleotides are TGTGCCAGCAGCGTAGGGGCAGGGTCGAACACCGGGGAGCTGTTTTTT.

The chain joins TRBV18 to TRBJ1-3; D call uncertain. The CDR3 sequence is 15 residues long. Per germline, CDR1 KGHSH and CDR2 LQKENI. V was pared by 6 bases and J by 0 bases, with 12 bases between. The DNA of the CDR3 is TGTGCCAGCTCCCGAATGGGCAGCTCTGGAAACACCATATATTTT. It is translated as CASSRMGSSGNTIYF.

This rearrangement joins TRBV3-1 (or the pseudogene TRBV3-2) to TRBJ2-7; the D gene is possibly TRBD2 (5 bases). Germline CDR1 LGHDT, CDR2 YNNKEL (reference sequence). V was cut by 2 bases and J by 0 bases, with 11 bases left in between. The CDR3 is made up of 15 amino acids. CDR3 amino acids: CASSQNSASSYEQYF. In nucleotides, the CDR3 is TGTGCCAGCAGCCAAAATAGCGCGAGCTCCTACGAGCAGTACTTC.

This chain uses TRBV4-2 with TRBJ1-6, with D unclear. Trimming shortened V by 5 bases and J by 7 bases, and 6 bases separated the two germline ends. There are 12 residues in the CDR3. CDR1 and CDR2 (germline): LGHNA, YNFKEQ. As DNA, the CDR3 is TGTGCCAGCAGCAGGGTGAATTCACCCCTCCACTTT. Protein sequence: CASSRVNSPLHF.

The chain links TRBV7-3 to TRBJ1-6; possible D gene TRBD1, 6 bases. CDR1 and CDR2 (germline): SGHTA, FQGTGA. The CDR3 runs to 15 residues. V was trimmed by 2 bases and J by 7 bases, leaving 12 bases between them. The CDR3 DNA sequence: TGTGCCAGCAGCTTATCGACAGGCAACAATTCACCCCTCCACTTT. This sequence encodes CASSLSTGNNSPLHF.

The genes are TRBV6-6 and TRBJ1-5, with 7 bases matching TRBD1. Germline loops: CDR1 MNHNY, CDR2 SVGAGI (reference sequence). Trimming removed 1 base from V and 6 bases from J; junction bases left unmatched: 9. The CDR3 is 16 amino acids. CDR3 residues: CASSYWLEGAGQPQHF. The CDR3, as DNA: TGTGCCAGCAGTTACTGGTTGGAGGGGGCAGGTCAGCCCCAGCATTTT.

The rearrangement joins TRBV19 to TRBJ2-7, with unresolved D. Trimming removed 5 bases at V and 4 bases at J, with 18 bases between. The V gene's germline CDR1 is LNHDA and CDR2 SQIVND (reference sequence). The CDR3 runs 15 residues. In nucleotides, the CDR3 is TGTGCCAGTAGTCGGAGCTGGGGTGAAGGGTACGAGCAGTACTTC. Encoded protein: CASSRSWGEGYEQYF.